This T cell receptor (beta chain) appears in the sequencing data of a study of blood T cell repertoires in COVID-19. This clone has only a few counts. V was clipped by 4 bases and J by 7 bases; unmatched bases: 9. This CDR3 has 16 amino acids. Germline CDR1 reads MGHRA; CDR2 reads YSYEKL. Produced via immunoSEQ multiplex PCR; TCRdb's table is partial and in-frame only. Of about 160,000 clones in the sample, 60% to 85% were seen once. The J gene is TRBJ1-6, the V gene TRBV4-1; 8 nucleotides line up with TRBD1. This TCR was recovered from a woman aged 55-69 years with COVID-19, enrolled during active disease. The specimen was peripheral blood. The DNA for the CDR3 is TGCGCCAGCAGCCCTCACATACAGGGGGTCAATTCACCCCTCCACTTT. Its translation is CASSPHIQGVNSPLHF.